A single sample gave rise to the 27 T cell receptor beta chains below, sequenced in a study of blood T cell repertoires in COVID-19 (dated by TCRdb to the early 2020s). Library construction relied on the immunoSEQ multiplex PCR assay. This immuneACCESS table, as held by TCRdb, lists in-frame sequences with V and J called but not all clones. Of the missing ones, under half trace to an unresolved V gene in checked studies; the others have no known cause. The sample profile shows tens of thousands of clones; approximately 90% of them were found once. The top ten clones comprise more than 15% of the sample. Input material: peripheral blood. These receptors all come from a woman in her sixties or seventies with COVID-19, enrolled during active disease.

CDR3 sequence (DNA): TGCGCCAGCAGCTTGAACACAGGGGCCATGAACACTGAAGCTTTCTTT. Encoded protein: CASSLNTGAMNTEAFF. The gene calls are TRBV5-1 and TRBJ1-1, with 7 bases lining up with TRBD1. The germline CDR1 and CDR2 sequences are SGHRS and YFSETQ. The trim removed 1 base at V and 0 bases at J, leaving 6 bases unmatched. This CDR3 has 16 residues. Based on the CDR3 plus reference TRBV5-1 and TRBJ1-1, the full variable domain is KAGVTQTPRYLIKTRGQQVTLSCSPISGHRSVSWYQQTPGQGLQFLFEYFSETQRNKGNFPGRFSGRQFSNSRSEMNVSTLELGDSALYLCASSLNTGAMNTEAFFGQGTRLTVV.

The chain joins TRBV4-1 to TRBJ1-2; 10 bases line up with TRBD1. The ends lost 0 bases at V and 7 bases at J; junction bases unmatched: 2. CDR1 and CDR2 from the germline V gene are MGHRA and YSYEKL. The CDR3 spans 14 residues. The CDR3 region has the DNA TGCGCCAGCAGCCAAGAGGACAGGGGGTTTGGCTACACCTTC. Protein product: CASSQEDRGFGYTF.

The chain employs TRBV4-1 and TRBJ1-1; D possibly corresponds to TRBD1 (6 bases). Germline V gene lookup returns CDR1 MGHRA and CDR2 YSYEKL. The CDR3 extends over 17 amino acids. V was shortened by 3 bases and J by 4 bases, with 21 bases between the two germline ends. DNA of the CDR3: TGCGCCAGCAGCCAGCTCCGGGGGGGCACCTTGGCCACTGAAGCTTTCTTT. This gives the protein CASSQLRGGTLATEAFF.

In this sample, this clone turned up once. The CDR3 is CASSFGVDNGQPQHF. CDR3 bases: TGTGCCAGCAGTTTCGGGGTTGACAATGGGCAGCCCCAGCATTTT. The chain couples TRBV6-6 to TRBJ1-5; D remains unclear. Germline V gene data show CDR1 as MNHNY and CDR2 as SVGAGI (reference sequence). Trimming cost V 4 bases and J 7 bases, with 17 bases left between them. The CDR3 totals 15 residues.

J is TRBJ2-1 and V is TRBV3-1 (or the pseudogene TRBV3-2), with 9 nucleotides matching TRBD2. V was clipped by 0 bases and J by 14 bases; unmatched bases: 8. This CDR3 has 14 residues. Per the germline V gene, CDR1 is LGHDT and CDR2 is YNNKEL (reference sequence). The CDR3: CASSQDAASGTEFF. CDR3 nucleotides: TGTGCCAGCAGCCAAGATGCGGCTAGCGGGACAGAGTTCTTC.

This rearrangement joins TRBV5-6 to TRBJ2-5; 8 bases are a match to TRBD1. V lost 1 base, J lost 4 bases, and 9 bases stayed unmatched. Germline CDR1 and CDR2: SGHDT and YYEEEE. The CDR3 contains 16 residues. In nucleotides, the CDR3 is TGTGCCAGCAGCTTGAAGGTTACAGGGGGAGGAGAGACCCAGTACTTC. Translating gives CASSLKVTGGGETQYF.

The chain carries TRBV28 and TRBJ1-5; TRBD1 agrees at 7 bases. The germline gives CDR1 MDHEN, CDR2 SYDVKM. This CDR3 has 13 residues. J was trimmed by 2 bases and V by 7 bases; bases with no gene match: 2. The CDR3 loop reads CASTGTGNQPQHF. Here the CDR3 DNA reads TGTGCCAGCACCGGGACAGGCAATCAGCCCCAGCATTTT.

The chain joins TRBV7-3 to TRBJ2-1; 10 nucleotides align to TRBD2. V was clipped by 5 bases and J by 6 bases; unmatched bases: 10. This CDR3 region has 16 residues. Germline assignment: CDR1 SGHTA and CDR2 FQGTGA. In nucleotides, the CDR3 is TGTGCCAGCAGCCTAAAGCGGGAGGGCTACTTCAATGAGCAGTTCTTC. Encoded protein: CASSLKREGYFNEQFF.

The chain is built from TRBV28 and TRBJ1-3; no clear D. The CDR3 spans 13 residues. Germline CDR1 MDHEN, CDR2 SYDVKM. V was clipped by 2 bases and J by 3 bases, with 5 bases between them. The CDR3 here is CASSLTGGNTIYF. DNA for the CDR3: TGTGCCAGCAGTTTAACGGGTGGAAACACCATATATTTT.

V usage is TRBV12-3 or TRBV12-4 and J usage is TRBJ2-7; maybe TRBD1 (5 bases). Trimming shortened V by 3 bases and J by 4 bases, and 10 bases separated the two germline ends. The CDR3 runs 13 residues. The CDR3 reads CASSFGRVYEQYF. The DNA of the CDR3 is TGTGCCAGCAGTTTTGGCAGGGTTTACGAGCAGTACTTC.

The J gene is TRBJ1-5, the V gene TRBV6-5, with D possibly matching TRBD1 (6 bases). V lost 0 bases and J 4 bases, leaving 13 bases between the germline ends. The CDR3 loop spans 16 amino acids. Germline V gives CDR1 MNHEY, CDR2 SVGAGI. The CDR3 bases are TGTGCCAGCAGTTACTCAGGGGGTTTTGGTAATCAGCCCCAGCATTTT. Its protein product is CASSYSGGFGNQPQHF.

The V gene is TRBV19, the J gene TRBJ2-7, with TRBD1 matching over 7 bases. Germline V lookup: CDR1 LNHDA, CDR2 SQIVND (reference sequence). The length of the CDR3 is 16 residues. Unmatched junction bases numbered 9, after V lost 2 bases and J lost 2 bases. Here the CDR3 reads CASSIRKGGLAYEQYF. CDR3 nucleotide sequence: TGTGCCAGTAGTATAAGGAAAGGGGGCCTCGCCTACGAGCAGTACTTC.

The chain couples TRBV5-6 to TRBJ2-7; maybe TRBD2 (6 bases). The V and J ends lost 1 base and 7 bases respectively, with 9 bases between them. This CDR3 contains 12 residues. The V gene's germline CDR1 is SGHDT and CDR2 YYEEEE. This CDR3 is CASSLPAGEQYF. CDR3 in DNA: TGTGCCAGCAGCTTGCCGGCGGGAGAGCAGTACTTC.

The V call is TRBV30, the J call TRBJ1-6, with no clear D. V was shortened by 2 bases and J by 6 bases, with 8 bases between the two germline ends. The CDR3 has 13 amino acids. Germline CDR1 reads GTSNPN; CDR2 reads SVGIG (reference sequence). The CDR3 region has the DNA TGTGCCTGGAGTCTGGGCTCTAATTCACCCCTCCACTTT. Protein product: CAWSLGSNSPLHF.

For the CDR3, the DNA is TGCGCCAGCAGCCAAGAAGAGGGAGGGTCCTACGAGCAGTACTTC. Translated: CASSQEEGGSYEQYF. The J gene is TRBJ2-7, the V gene TRBV4-3, with 7 bases aligning to TRBD2. J was trimmed by 1 base and V by 0 bases; bases with no gene match: 3. Germline assignment: CDR1 LGHNA and CDR2 YSLEER. This CDR3 spans 15 amino acids.

The DNA for the CDR3 is TGTGCCACCAGTGACCCCACAGGGGGTACTCAATATACCCAGTACTTC. Its translation is CATSDPTGGTQYTQYF. The chain combines TRBV24-1 with TRBJ2-5; 8 nucleotides match TRBD1. The CDR3 covers 16 residues. Germline lookup yields CDR1 KGHDR and CDR2 SFDVKD. V gave up 4 bases and J gave up 8 bases; unmatched junction bases: 14.

In its sample, this clone was seen once. The chain joins TRBV2 to TRBJ1-5; D remains unclear. Trimming left V 4 bases short and J 4 bases short, with 8 bases between. CDR3 length: 13 amino acids. From germline, CDR1 is SNHLY and CDR2 FYNNEI. The DNA for the CDR3 is TGTGCCAGCAGTGGCGACTATAATCAGCCCCAGCATTTT. As protein: CASSGDYNQPQHF.

This clone appeared a few times. The chain employs TRBV6-5 and TRBJ2-1; no clear D gene. CDR1 is MNHEY, CDR2 SVGAGI, per germline. The V gene lost 7 bases and the J gene lost 2 bases, with 12 bases spanning the gap. The CDR3 covers 14 residues. CDR3 nucleotide sequence: TGTGCCAGCAAACCAGACGGAGCCTACAATGAGCAGTTCTTC. The encoded protein is CASKPDGAYNEQFF.

A single count supports this clone. This sequence joins TRBV4-3 and TRBJ1-2, with unresolved D. CDR3 length: 15 amino acids. Per the germline V gene, CDR1 is LGHNA and CDR2 is YSLEER. V lost 0 bases and J 3 bases, leaving 11 bases between the germline ends. The CDR3 coding sequence is TGCGCCAGCAGCCAAGATTGGAGGGAGGACTATGGCTACACCTTC. It translates to CASSQDWREDYGYTF.

The chain uses TRBV19 and TRBJ2-7; D may be TRBD2 (5 bases). This CDR3 has 13 amino acids. From germline, CDR1 is LNHDA and CDR2 SQIVND (reference sequence). V was shortened by 4 bases and J by 5 bases, with 12 bases between the two germline ends. Written as DNA, the CDR3 is TGTGCCAGTAGTACATTCCGGGGAGACGAGCAGTACTTC. It encodes CASSTFRGDEQYF.

This clone is a singleton in its sample. The chain joins TRBV6-5 to TRBJ1-1; D is perhaps TRBD1 (5 bases). V lost 7 bases and J 1 base, leaving 10 bases between the germline ends. Per the germline V gene, CDR1 is MNHEY and CDR2 is SVGAGI. The CDR3 consists of 13 residues. CDR3 DNA sequence: TGTGCCAGCACCCGGGGGGGGAACACTGAAGCTTTCTTT. It specifies CASTRGGNTEAFF.

This clone has only one observation. V gene TRBV5-1 combines with J gene TRBJ2-2; possibly TRBD2 for D (6 bases). CDR1 SGHRS and CDR2 YFSETQ come from the germline V gene. The CDR3 runs 16 residues. V dropped 4 bases and J dropped 5 bases, with 18 bases sitting between them. The DNA for the CDR3 is TGCGCCAGCAGCCCATTGCGGGGCAGTAGTACCGGGGAGCTGTTTTTT. It encodes CASSPLRGSSTGELFF.

The chain recombines TRBV19 with TRBJ1-1; 7 nucleotides match TRBD1. V was pared by 4 bases and J by 1 base, with 3 bases of the junction left unmatched. The CDR3 sequence is 14 residues long. The germline V gene has CDR1 LNHDA and CDR2 SQIVND (reference sequence). The CDR3 reads CASSKGQANTEAFF. DNA of the CDR3: TGTGCCAGTAGTAAAGGACAGGCGAACACTGAAGCTTTCTTT.

The rearrangement links TRBV4-2 to TRBJ1-1; perhaps TRBD1 as D (5 bases). This CDR3 has 16 residues. Trimming stripped 0 bases from V and 4 bases from J, with 15 bases between. In germline, CDR1 is LGHNA, CDR2 YNFKEQ. The CDR3 spells CASSQEARVGFTEAFF. The CDR3 nucleotides are TGTGCCAGCAGCCAAGAGGCCAGGGTAGGATTCACTGAAGCTTTCTTT.

V and J are TRBV6-5 and TRBJ2-7, with 9 bases matching TRBD1. The CDR3 is 15 amino acids. V was pared by 5 bases and J by 2 bases, with 7 bases of the junction left unmatched. Per germline, CDR1 MNHEY and CDR2 SVGAGI. CDR3 loop: CASSTGGLSTYEQYF. The CDR3 DNA follows: TGTGCCAGCAGTACAGGGGGCCTCTCAACCTACGAGCAGTACTTC.

This clone was seen a single time. The chain joins TRBV5-1 to TRBJ2-1; possibly TRBD2 for D (6 bases). The CDR3 runs 15 residues. The V and J ends lost 4 bases and 2 bases respectively, with 13 bases between them. Germline V gene data show CDR1 as SGHRS and CDR2 as YFSETQ. CDR3 DNA sequence: TGCGCCAGCAGCGCCACTAGCCTCCCCTACAATGAGCAGTTCTTC. It is translated as CASSATSLPYNEQFF.

The genes are TRBV5-5 and TRBJ1-1; D is uncertain. CDR3 length: 14 residues. Germline V gene lookup returns CDR1 SGHKS and CDR2 YYEKEE (reference sequence). V dropped 4 bases and J dropped 1 base, with 11 bases sitting between them. DNA of the CDR3: TGTGCCAGCAGCCTACAGCCATGGAACACTGAAGCTTTCTTT. Its protein product is CASSLQPWNTEAFF.